This passage covers 21 T cell receptor beta chains from one sample sequenced in a study of circulating and synovial CD4+ cells in juvenile arthritis. Libraries were prepared by immunoSEQ multiplex PCR; TCRdb keeps only in-frame clonotypes and omits some of them. This sample has under 35,000 clones, with just under 95% found just once. Input material: CD4+ T cells from blood. Every receptor here comes from a human donor with juvenile idiopathic arthritis.

The chain carries TRBV28 and TRBJ2-5; TRBD2 matches 12 bases. J gave up 3 bases and V 5 bases, and 1 base lay outside the gene matches. Germline CDR1 is MDHEN and CDR2 is SYDVKM. The CDR3 has 14 residues. CDR3 sequence: CASSTSGRKETQYF. The CDR3 bases are TGTGCCAGCAGTACTAGCGGGAGGAAAGAGACCCAGTACTTC.

The chain joins TRBV15 to TRBJ2-1; TRBD2 matches 13 bases. The CDR3 runs to 14 residues. Germline V lookup: CDR1 LNHNV, CDR2 YYDKDF (reference sequence). V was clipped by 5 bases and J by 8 bases; unmatched bases: 3. In DNA, the CDR3 is TGTGCCACCAGCCCGGGACTAGCGGGGCATGAGCAGTTCTTC. Its translation is CATSPGLAGHEQFF.

This chain uses TRBV28 with TRBJ1-2, with TRBD1 matching 8 bases. This CDR3 has 15 amino acids. Germline CDR1 is MDHEN and CDR2 is SYDVKM. J lost 3 bases, V lost 2 bases, and 5 bases had no gene match. Here the CDR3 reads CASSLPWTGYYGYTF. For the CDR3, the DNA is TGTGCCAGCAGTTTACCTTGGACAGGGTACTATGGCTACACCTTC.

This clone was seen only a few times. This chain uses TRBV6-1 with TRBJ1-3; possible D gene TRBD1, 6 bases. The length of the CDR3 is 15 residues. V was clipped by 4 bases and J by 5 bases, with 15 bases between them. Germline values: CDR1 MNHNS, CDR2 SASEGT. CDR3 region: CASSGSGTPRNTIYF. In nucleotides, the CDR3 is TGTGCCAGCAGTGGGTCCGGGACACCCAGAAACACCATATATTTT.

The chain recombines TRBV27 with TRBJ2-5, with 15 bases aligning to TRBD2. The DNA end favors TRBJ2-7, so the J call may be wrong. Germline V gives CDR1 MNHEY, CDR2 SMNVEV (reference sequence). There are 17 residues in the CDR3. The CDR3 region is CASSLGLAGGPSYEQYF. The CDR3 DNA sequence: TGTGCCAGCAGTCTGGGACTAGCGGGAGGACCTTCCTACGAGCAGTACTTC.

The chain joins TRBV7-2 to TRBJ1-1; maybe TRBD1 (6 bases). V lost 1 base to trimming and J lost 3 bases, with 12 bases between them. CDR3 length: 15 amino acids. Germline values: CDR1 SGHTA, CDR2 FQGNSA. CDR3: CASSLEGRGYTEAFF. CDR3 bases: TGTGCCAGCAGCTTAGAGGGCAGGGGATACACTGAAGCTTTCTTT.

The J gene is TRBJ2-2, the V gene TRBV5-1; no clear D. The germline gives CDR1 SGHRS, CDR2 YFSETQ. V lost 1 base to trimming and J lost 5 bases, with 9 bases between them. This CDR3 has 14 amino acids. As DNA, the CDR3 is TGCGCCAGCAGCTTGAACAGCCAAACCGGGGAGCTGTTTTTT. Protein: CASSLNSQTGELFF. The full variable domain, with the rest looked up from reference TRBV5-1 and TRBJ2-2, is KAGVTQTPRYLIKTRGQQVTLSCSPISGHRSVSWYQQTPGQGLQFLFEYFSETQRNKGNFPGRFSGRQFSNSRSEMNVSTLELGDSALYLCASSLNSQTGELFFGEGSRLTVL.

The V gene is TRBV19, the J gene TRBJ2-7; 12 nucleotides agree with TRBD1. CDR1 is LNHDA, CDR2 SQIVND, per germline (reference sequence). V shed 6 bases and J 2 bases; nucleotides not matched to a gene: 5. CDR3 length: 15 residues. CDR3 coding DNA: TGTGCCAGTAGACCGGGACAGGGGGCGACCTACGAGCAGTACTTC. Amino acid sequence: CASRPGQGATYEQYF.

V usage is TRBV11-2 and J usage is TRBJ2-7, with D possibly TRBD2 on 5 matching bases. Germline V CDR1 and CDR2: SGHAT, FQNNGV. The CDR3 has 14 amino acids. The ends were cut back, 3 bases at V and 7 bases at J, with 16 bases in the middle. CDR3 protein: CASSFDYLSGEQYF. CDR3 DNA sequence: TGTGCCAGCAGCTTCGACTACCTCTCCGGAGAGCAGTACTTC.

The V gene is TRBV4-1, the J gene TRBJ2-6, with TRBD2 identical over 10 bases. The CDR3 consists of 18 residues. With 5 bases clipped from V and 1 base from J, the junction kept 8 bases outside the gene matches. Germline values: CDR1 MGHRA, CDR2 YSYEKL. CDR3 sequence: CASSGIAGGQSGANVLTF. The CDR3, as DNA: TGCGCCAGCAGCGGCATAGCGGGAGGTCAGTCTGGGGCCAACGTCCTGACTTTC.

This clone was counted a few times. The chain joins TRBV30 to TRBJ2-7; TRBD2 agrees at 9 bases. CDR1 is GTSNPN, CDR2 SVGIG, per germline (reference sequence). The CDR3 loop spans 13 amino acids. The V gene end was trimmed by 8 bases and the J gene end by 0 bases; junction bases not matched to a gene: 5. The CDR3 region is CAGGRDSSYEQYF. The CDR3 nucleotides read TGTGCCGGCGGGAGGGATTCCTCCTACGAGCAGTACTTC.

V usage is TRBV28 and J usage is TRBJ1-1; no clear D. V was clipped by 7 bases and J by 10 bases, with 16 bases between them. Looked up from germline, CDR1 is MDHEN and CDR2 is SYDVKM. The CDR3 is 12 amino acids. CDR3 in amino acids: CASTRVGTGAFF. In DNA form, the CDR3 reads TGTGCCAGCACCAGAGTGGGTACGGGAGCTTTCTTT.

The rearrangement links TRBV28 to TRBJ2-7; TRBD1 is a possible D gene (6 bases). Germline assignment: CDR1 MDHEN and CDR2 SYDVKM. This CDR3 comprises 15 residues. V was cut by 7 bases and J by 1 base, with 17 bases left in between. The CDR3 sequence: CASKQPQGNSYEQYF. CDR3 sequence (DNA): TGTGCCAGCAAACAACCACAGGGAAATTCCTACGAGCAGTACTTC.

This chain joins TRBV30 and TRBJ1-5, with a possible D match to TRBD1 (5 bases). V lost 3 bases and J 1 base, leaving 19 bases between the germline ends. This CDR3 is built from 17 residues. Germline CDR1 is GTSNPN and CDR2 is SVGIG (reference sequence). The CDR3 loop is CAWSLELGHKSNQPQHF. The CDR3 region has the DNA TGTGCCTGGAGCCTCGAATTAGGACACAAAAGCAATCAGCCCCAGCATTTT.

The chain has TRBV15 and TRBJ2-3; D gene ambiguous. CDR1 and CDR2 (germline): LNHNV, YYDKDF (reference sequence). CDR3 length: 14 residues. Trimming stripped 0 bases from V and 5 bases from J, with 9 bases between. CDR3 coding DNA: TGTGCCACCAGCAGAGATATCCCCGGAGATACGCAGTATTTT. Translated: CATSRDIPGDTQYF.

The chain recombines TRBV29-1 with TRBJ1-1; 10 bases are a match to TRBD1. This CDR3 spans 13 amino acids. J lost 1 base, V lost 7 bases, and 3 bases had no gene match. Germline V gene sequence: CDR1 SQVTM, CDR2 ANQGSEA. CDR3 residues: CSGGQGSNTEAFF. CDR3 DNA: TGCAGCGGGGGACAGGGGTCGAACACTGAAGCTTTCTTT.

The V gene is TRBV25-1, the J gene TRBJ2-7; 7 bases are a match to TRBD1. Germline V CDR1 and CDR2: MGHDK, SYGVNS. This CDR3 has 17 amino acids. The trim removed 4 bases at V and 0 bases at J, leaving 12 bases unmatched. CDR3 sequence: CASSGQGRVPASYEQYF. The CDR3 DNA follows: TGTGCCAGCAGTGGACAGGGCCGGGTCCCGGCCTCCTACGAGCAGTACTTC.

The rearrangement uses TRBV27 and TRBJ2-3, with a tentative D call TRBD1 (6 bases). V was pared by 1 base and J by 0 bases, with 17 bases between. Germline V gene lookup returns CDR1 MNHEY and CDR2 SMNVEV (reference sequence). The CDR3 is made up of 18 amino acids. CDR3 amino acids: CASSLFSQGPLSTDTQYF. The CDR3 coding sequence is TGTGCCAGCAGTTTATTCTCACAGGGACCTCTTAGCACAGATACGCAGTATTTT.

The rearrangement uses TRBV7-9 and TRBJ1-6; possible D gene TRBD1, 6 bases. Trimming stripped 1 base from V and 9 bases from J, with 13 bases between. Germline V gives CDR1 SEHNR, CDR2 FQNEAQ (reference sequence). CDR3 length equals 15 residues. The CDR3 nucleotides are TGTGCCAGCAGCTTAGACGGGGGGCGCATTTCACCCCTCCACTTT. The encoded protein is CASSLDGGRISPLHF.

The V and J genes are TRBV10-1 and TRBJ1-1; no clear D. V lost 4 bases to trimming and J lost 0 bases, with 6 bases between them. Per the germline V gene, CDR1 is WNHNN and CDR2 is SYGVQD (reference sequence). This CDR3 comprises 13 residues. The CDR3 sequence is CASSGNLNTEAFF. DNA for the CDR3: TGCGCCAGCAGTGGTAACTTGAACACTGAAGCTTTCTTT.

J is TRBJ2-1 and V is TRBV27; 7 positions match TRBD2. Germline CDR1 MNHEY, CDR2 SMNVEV (reference sequence). The CDR3 extends over 17 amino acids. V dropped 5 bases and J dropped 9; count of bases not matched to a gene: 19. The CDR3 bases are TGTGCCAGCAGTCCTACGGTTACTAGCGCATCAGTTAGTGAGCAGTTCTTC. This sequence encodes CASSPTVTSASVSEQFF.